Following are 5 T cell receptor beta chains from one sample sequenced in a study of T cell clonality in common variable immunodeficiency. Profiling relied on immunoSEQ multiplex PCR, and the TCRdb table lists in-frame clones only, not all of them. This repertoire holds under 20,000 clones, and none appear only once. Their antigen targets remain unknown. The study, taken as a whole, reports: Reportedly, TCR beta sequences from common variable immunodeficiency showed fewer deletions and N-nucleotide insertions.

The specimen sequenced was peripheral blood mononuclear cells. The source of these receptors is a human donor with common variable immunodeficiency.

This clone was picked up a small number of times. CDR3 DNA, as far as it was read: TGTGCCAGCAGCCCTGTTGTCCAACTCGAA. Amino acid sequence: CASSPVVQLE. The CDR3 as a whole reads CASSPVVQLEAFF. The chain has TRBV7-9 and TRBJ1-1; unclear D gene. The read terminates 3 residues before the CDR3 end, so the remaining end is supplied by the germline J gene. The CDR3 runs 13 residues. Germline lookup yields CDR1 SEHNR and CDR2 FQNEAQ (reference sequence).

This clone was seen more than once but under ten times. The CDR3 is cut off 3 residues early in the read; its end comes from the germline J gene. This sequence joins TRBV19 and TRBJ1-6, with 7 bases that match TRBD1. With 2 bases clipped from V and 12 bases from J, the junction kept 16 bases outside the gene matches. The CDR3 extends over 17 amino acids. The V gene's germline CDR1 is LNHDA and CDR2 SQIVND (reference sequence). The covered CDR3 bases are TGTGCCAGTAGTATAACCGCCGACAGGGCCCATGGTGGACCC. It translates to CASSITADRAHGGP. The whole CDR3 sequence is CASSITADRAHGGPLHF.

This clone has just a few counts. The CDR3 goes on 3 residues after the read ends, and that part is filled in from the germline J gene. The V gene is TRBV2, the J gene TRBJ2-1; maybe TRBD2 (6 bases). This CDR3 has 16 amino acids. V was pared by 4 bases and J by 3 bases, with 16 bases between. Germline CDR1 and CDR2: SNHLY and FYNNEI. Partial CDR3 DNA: TGTGCCAGCAGTGGGGGGGAAACAGTTTTCTACAATGAG. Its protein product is CASSGGETVFYNE. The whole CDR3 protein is CASSGGETVFYNEQFF.

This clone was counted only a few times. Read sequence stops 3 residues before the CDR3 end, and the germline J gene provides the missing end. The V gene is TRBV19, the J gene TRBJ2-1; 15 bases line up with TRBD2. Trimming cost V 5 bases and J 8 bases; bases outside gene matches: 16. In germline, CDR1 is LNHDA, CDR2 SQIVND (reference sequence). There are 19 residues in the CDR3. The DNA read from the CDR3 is TGTGCCAGTAGTTATCAACCTCCGGGACTAGCGGGAGGTGGAGATGAG. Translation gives CASSYQPPGLAGGGDE. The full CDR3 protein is CASSYQPPGLAGGGDEQFF.

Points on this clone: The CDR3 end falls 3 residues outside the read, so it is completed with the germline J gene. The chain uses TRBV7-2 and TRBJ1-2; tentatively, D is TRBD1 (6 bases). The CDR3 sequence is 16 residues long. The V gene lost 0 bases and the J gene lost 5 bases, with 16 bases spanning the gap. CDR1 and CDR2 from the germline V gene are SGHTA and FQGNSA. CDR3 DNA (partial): TGTGCCAGCAGCTTAGCGCCAGGGGCGGTGTTGTATGGC. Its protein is CASSLAPGAVLYG. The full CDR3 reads CASSLAPGAVLYGYTF.